One sample yielded the 18 T cell receptor beta chains listed below, sequenced in a study of T-cell reconstitution after alpha-beta-depleted transplantation in children. Library preparation (for TCRbeta) was performed with unique molecular identifiers. MiXCR, applied by TCRdb to the PCR reads, yields one record per CDR3 protein. The sample lists 200,000 to 250,000 distinct CDR3 sequences, 6.5% to 10% occurring once. The sample consisted of PBMCs, mostly from graft donor cells, taken 180 days after TCRalphabeta/CD19-depleted stem cell transplant. These receptors originate from a male patient aged 10 to 17 who had a stem cell transplant for acute lymphoblastic leukemia, so the T cells may come from the graft donor.

This clonotype was seen many times. The chain is built from TRBV7-2 and TRBJ2-3; weak D call: TRBD2 (5 bases). The V end was cut by 1 base, the J end by 4 bases, with 12 bases between. The CDR3 has 15 residues. CDR1 and CDR2 from the germline V gene are SGHTA and FQGNSA. Written as DNA, the CDR3 is TGTGCCAGCAGCTTAGAGGGAGCTGGCGCAGATACGCAGTATTTT. It yields the protein CASSLEGAGADTQYF.

Many counts were recorded for this clonotype. This chain connects TRBV9 to TRBJ1-5; D remains unclear. Trimming removed 3 bases from V and 3 bases from J, with 7 bases in between. Looked up from germline, CDR1 is SGDLS and CDR2 is YYNGEE. The CDR3 is made up of 13 amino acids. CDR3 residues: CASSEGPNQPQHF. The CDR3 DNA sequence: TGTGCCAGCAGCGAGGGCCCCAATCAGCCCCAGCATTTT.

Points on this clonotype: Being one base from a much bigger clone, this may be a read error. The chain has TRBV7-9 and TRBJ1-6; tentatively, D is TRBD1 (6 bases). CDR3 length equals 12 residues. Germline CDR1 reads SEHNR; CDR2 reads FQNEAQ (reference sequence). The CDR3 spells CGSSPNRVQGHF. CDR3 DNA: TGTGGCAGCAGCCCCAACAGGGTTCAGGGCCACTTT.

This clonotype was counted ten times or more. The chain uses TRBV12-3 or TRBV12-4 and TRBJ2-1; 15 positions match TRBD2. The CDR3 covers 20 residues. The ends lost 4 bases at V and 2 bases at J; junction bases unmatched: 12. DNA of the CDR3: TGTGCCAGCAGTTCACGGGGACTAGCGGGAGGAAGGTGGGCCTACAATGAGCAGTTCTTC. This codes for CASSSRGLAGGRWAYNEQFF.

This clonotype was observed many times. This rearrangement joins TRBV27 to TRBJ2-7; no definite D call. Germline CDR1 reads MNHEY; CDR2 reads SMNVEV (reference sequence). Trimming shortened V by 0 bases and J by 1 base, and 4 bases separated the two germline ends. This CDR3 is 13 amino acids long. The DNA for the CDR3 is TGTGCCAGCAGTTTATCCGGGTCCTACGAGCAGTACTTC. Translating gives CASSLSGSYEQYF.

This clonotype was counted many times. This chain uses TRBV20-1 with TRBJ2-1; TRBD2 agrees at 10 bases. V trimming: 5 bases; J trimming: 2 bases; junction bases outside the gene matches: 6. Germline CDR1 DFQATT, CDR2 SNEGSKA (reference sequence). The CDR3 contains 15 residues. CDR3 sequence (DNA): TGCAGTGCTGACCCTAGCGGGAGCCCCTACAATGAGCAGTTCTTC. It specifies CSADPSGSPYNEQFF.

In its sample, this clonotype was seen many times. The chain recombines TRBV20-1 with TRBJ1-5; the D gene is possibly TRBD1 (6 bases). Trimming pared 5 bases from V and 4 bases from J, leaving 9 bases between. The CDR3 loop spans 12 amino acids. Germline V CDR1 and CDR2: DFQATT, SNEGSKA (reference sequence). CDR3 bases: TGCAGTGCTGGGGACAAAAATCAGCCCCAGCATTTT. It is translated as CSAGDKNQPQHF.

There are many counts of this clonotype. This rearrangement joins TRBV4-1 to TRBJ1-5; D gene unclear. V was clipped by 3 bases and J by 7 bases, with 13 bases between them. The CDR3 runs to 14 residues. Per the germline V gene, CDR1 is MGHRA and CDR2 is YSYEKL. CDR3 residues: CASSHTERGQPQHF. CDR3 coding DNA: TGCGCCAGCAGCCACACGGAACGCGGGCAGCCCCAGCATTTT.

This clonotype appeared many times. The chain joins TRBV11-2 to TRBJ2-7, with 9 bases identical to TRBD1. V shed 4 bases and J 3 bases; nucleotides not matched to a gene: 7. Germline V gene sequence: CDR1 SGHAT, CDR2 FQNNGV. The CDR3 is 15 residues long. The CDR3 sequence is CASSSTGGSNYEQYF. In DNA, the CDR3 is TGTGCCAGCAGCTCAACAGGGGGCTCCAACTACGAGCAGTACTTC.

This clonotype occurred many times. CDR3 protein: CASTFDHLDEQYF. In nucleotides, the CDR3 is TGTGCCAGCACTTTCGACCACCTCGACGAGCAGTACTTC. V usage is TRBV2 and J usage is TRBJ2-7, with D unclear. The CDR3 consists of 13 residues. With 7 bases removed from V and 5 bases from J, the gap between germline ends came to 15 bases. The germline CDR1 and CDR2 sequences are SNHLY and FYNNEI.

This clonotype was counted many times. The chain joins TRBV20-1 to TRBJ1-2, with 9 bases identical to TRBD1. The V segment lost 0 bases and the J segment 2 bases; nucleotides outside the gene matches: 4. The CDR3 has 15 amino acids. Germline-derived CDR1 and CDR2 are DFQATT and SNEGSKA (reference sequence). The CDR3 is CSARDRGQGNYGYTF. The DNA for the CDR3 is TGCAGTGCTAGAGATCGGGGACAGGGCAACTATGGCTACACCTTC.

In its sample, this clonotype was seen many times. This chain uses TRBV5-6 with TRBJ2-7, with TRBD1 identical over 10 bases. The length of the CDR3 is 15 residues. V lost 3 bases and J lost 5; bases outside the gene matches: 8. Germline loops: CDR1 SGHDT, CDR2 YYEEEE. The CDR3 sequence: CASSSRDRGIHEQYF. DNA for the CDR3: TGTGCCAGCAGCTCCAGGGACAGGGGAATCCACGAGCAGTACTTC.

This clonotype was found many times. The chain links TRBV15 to TRBJ2-3; D gene uncertain. Germline V CDR1 and CDR2: LNHNV, YYDKDF (reference sequence). The V end was cut by 2 bases, the J end by 3 bases, with 3 bases between. The CDR3 consists of 12 residues. CDR3 nucleotide sequence: TGTGCCACCAGCAGAACTACAGATACGCAGTATTTT. Its protein is CATSRTTDTQYF. Drawing the rest from reference TRBV15 and TRBJ2-3, the complete variable domain is DAMVIQNPRYQVTQFGKPVTLSCSQTLNHNVMYWYQQKSSQAPKLLFHYYDKDFNNEADTPDNFQSRRPNTSFCFLDIRSPGLGDTAMYLCATSRTTDTQYFGPGTRLTVL.

This clonotype was seen ten or more times. The V call is TRBV24-1, the J call TRBJ2-1, with unresolved D. This CDR3 region has 11 residues. V was trimmed by 4 bases and J by 5 bases, leaving 2 bases between them. Germline CDR1 and CDR2: KGHDR and SFDVKD. CDR3 protein: CATSENNEQFF. In DNA, the CDR3 is TGTGCCACCAGTGAGAACAATGAGCAGTTCTTC.

This clonotype was seen ten or more times. The genes are TRBV27 and TRBJ1-1; 7 bases map to TRBD1. Germline values: CDR1 MNHEY, CDR2 SMNVEV (reference sequence). This CDR3 comprises 15 residues. The trim removed 8 bases at V and 3 bases at J, leaving 12 bases unmatched. This chain's CDR3 is CASRGRGISYTEAFF. As DNA, the CDR3 is TGTGCCAGCCGGGGCAGGGGGATCAGTTACACTGAAGCTTTCTTT.

This clonotype was seen ten or more times. The genes are TRBV27 and TRBJ2-1; perhaps TRBD2 as D (5 bases). Between the trimmed V and J ends, which lost 7 bases and 10 bases, there was a span of 14 bases. The CDR3 has 12 amino acids. Germline CDR1 reads MNHEY; CDR2 reads SMNVEV (reference sequence). The CDR3 coding sequence is TGTGCCAGCAAAAGGACGGCGGGCGAGCAGTTCTTC. Its translation is CASKRTAGEQFF.

This clonotype was counted ten times or more. This sequence joins TRBV12-3 or TRBV12-4 and TRBJ1-4; D uncertain. Trimming removed 2 bases from V and 8 bases from J, with 6 bases in between. The CDR3 has 12 amino acids. CDR3 sequence reads: CASSLPPEKLFF. In DNA form, the CDR3 reads TGTGCCAGCAGTTTACCCCCGGAAAAACTGTTTTTT.

This clonotype was seen more than once but under ten times. The CDR3 is CSAPRGGQGVSGYTF. The CDR3, as DNA: TGCAGTGCGCCAAGAGGGGGACAGGGAGTATCGGGCTACACCTTC. The chain combines TRBV20-1 with TRBJ1-2, with 9 positions matching TRBD1. Germline V gives CDR1 DFQATT, CDR2 SNEGSKA (reference sequence). V was clipped by 6 bases and J by 8 bases; unmatched bases: 16. The CDR3 extends over 15 amino acids.